Below, one T cell receptor (beta chain) is given with its context. This specimen belongs to a study of T cell responses to AZD1222 COVID-19 vaccine. Produced via immunoSEQ multiplex PCR; TCRdb's table is partial and in-frame only. The sample lists approximately 150,000 clones; around 90% were seen once. Sequencing was performed on peripheral blood, taken 28 days after the second AZD1222 dose. This clonotype originated in an adult who received the AZD1222 COVID-19 vaccine.

The CDR3 region is CASSYERNTEAFF. In nucleotides, the CDR3 is TGTGCCAGCAGTTACGAGAGGAACACTGAAGCTTTCTTT. The chain joins TRBV6-2 or TRBV6-3 to TRBJ1-1; D remains ambiguous. The ends were cut back, 2 bases at V and 1 base at J, with 5 bases in the middle. The germline gives CDR1 MNHEY, CDR2 SVGEGT. The CDR3 spans 13 residues.